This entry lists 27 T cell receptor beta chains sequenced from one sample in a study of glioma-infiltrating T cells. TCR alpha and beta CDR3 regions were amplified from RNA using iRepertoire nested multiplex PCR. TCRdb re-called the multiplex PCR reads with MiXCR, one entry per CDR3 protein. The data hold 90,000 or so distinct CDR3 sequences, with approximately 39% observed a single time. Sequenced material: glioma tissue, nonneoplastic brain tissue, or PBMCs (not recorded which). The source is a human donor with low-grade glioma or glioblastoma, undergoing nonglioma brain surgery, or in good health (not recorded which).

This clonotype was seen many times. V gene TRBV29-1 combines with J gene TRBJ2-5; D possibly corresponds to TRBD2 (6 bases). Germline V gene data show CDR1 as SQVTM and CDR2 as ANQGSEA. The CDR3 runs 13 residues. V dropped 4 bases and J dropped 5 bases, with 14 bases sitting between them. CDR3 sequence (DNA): TGCAGCGTTGGAGACGGGACTCGGGAGACCCAGTACTTC. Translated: CSVGDGTRETQYF.

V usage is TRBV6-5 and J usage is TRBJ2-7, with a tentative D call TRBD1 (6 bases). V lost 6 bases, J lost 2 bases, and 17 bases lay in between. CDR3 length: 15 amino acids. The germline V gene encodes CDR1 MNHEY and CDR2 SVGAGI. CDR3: CASSLTGTSTYEQYF. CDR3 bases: TGTGCCAGCAGCCTCACCGGGACAAGCACCTACGAGCAGTACTTC.

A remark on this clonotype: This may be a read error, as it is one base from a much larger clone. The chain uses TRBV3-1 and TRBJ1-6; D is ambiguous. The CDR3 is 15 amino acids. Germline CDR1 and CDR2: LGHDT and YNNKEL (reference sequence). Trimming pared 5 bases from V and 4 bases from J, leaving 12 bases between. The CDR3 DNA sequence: TGTGCCAGCAGCAAGGGCGAGGGTTATAATTCACCCCTCCACTTT. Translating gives CASSKGEGYNSPLHF.

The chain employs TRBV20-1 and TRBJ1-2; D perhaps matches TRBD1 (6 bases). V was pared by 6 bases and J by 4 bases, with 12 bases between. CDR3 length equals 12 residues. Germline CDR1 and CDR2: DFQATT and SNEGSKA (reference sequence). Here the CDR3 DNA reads TGCAGTGCCGGGGGGCCTAGCTATGGCTACACCTTC. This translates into CSAGGPSYGYTF.

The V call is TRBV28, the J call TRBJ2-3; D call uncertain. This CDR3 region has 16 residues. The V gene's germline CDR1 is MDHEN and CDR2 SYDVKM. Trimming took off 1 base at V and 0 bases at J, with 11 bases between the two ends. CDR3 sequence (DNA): TGTGCCAGCAGTTTATTTGGCGCGACTAGCACAGATACGCAGTATTTT. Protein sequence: CASSLFGATSTDTQYF.

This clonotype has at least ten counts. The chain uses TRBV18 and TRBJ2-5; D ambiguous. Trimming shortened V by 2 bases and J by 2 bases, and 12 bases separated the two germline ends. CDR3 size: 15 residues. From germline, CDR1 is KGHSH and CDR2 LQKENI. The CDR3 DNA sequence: TGTGCCAGCTCACCAGGGTCAGGACCGCAAGAGACCCAGTACTTC. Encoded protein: CASSPGSGPQETQYF.

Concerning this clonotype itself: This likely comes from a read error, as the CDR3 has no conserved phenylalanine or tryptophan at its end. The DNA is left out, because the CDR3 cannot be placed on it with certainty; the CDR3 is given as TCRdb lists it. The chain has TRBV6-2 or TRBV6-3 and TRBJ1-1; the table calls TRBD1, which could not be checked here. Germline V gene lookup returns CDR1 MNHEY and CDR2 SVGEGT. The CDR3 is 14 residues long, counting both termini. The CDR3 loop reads CATKNPGQNTEALS.

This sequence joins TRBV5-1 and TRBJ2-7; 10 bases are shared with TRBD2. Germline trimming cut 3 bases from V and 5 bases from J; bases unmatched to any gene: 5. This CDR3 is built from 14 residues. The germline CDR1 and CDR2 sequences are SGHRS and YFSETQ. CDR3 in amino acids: CASSSSGRDNEQYF. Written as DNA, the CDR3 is TGCGCCAGCAGCTCGAGCGGGAGGGACAACGAGCAGTACTTC.

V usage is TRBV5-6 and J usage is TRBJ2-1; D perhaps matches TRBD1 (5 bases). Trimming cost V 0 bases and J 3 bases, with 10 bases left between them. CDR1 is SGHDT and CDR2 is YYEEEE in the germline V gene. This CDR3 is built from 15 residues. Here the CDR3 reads CASSLEQVGYNEQFF. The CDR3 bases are TGTGCCAGCAGCTTGGAACAGGTCGGCTACAATGAGCAGTTCTTC.

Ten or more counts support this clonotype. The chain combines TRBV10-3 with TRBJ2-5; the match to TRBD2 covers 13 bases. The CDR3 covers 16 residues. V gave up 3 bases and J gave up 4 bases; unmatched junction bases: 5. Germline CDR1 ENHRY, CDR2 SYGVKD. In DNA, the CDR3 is TGTGCCATCAGTGAAAGGACTAGCGGGGGTTCAGAGACCCAGTACTTC. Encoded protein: CAISERTSGGSETQYF.

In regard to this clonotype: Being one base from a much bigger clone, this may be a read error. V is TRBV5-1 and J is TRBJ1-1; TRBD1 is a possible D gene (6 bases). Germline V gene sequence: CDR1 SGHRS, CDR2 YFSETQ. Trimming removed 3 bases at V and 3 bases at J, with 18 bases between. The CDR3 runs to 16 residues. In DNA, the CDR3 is TGCGCCAGCAGCTCGCTGAGAACAGGGTTGGACACTGAAGCTTTCTTT. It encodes CASSSLRTGLDTEAFF.

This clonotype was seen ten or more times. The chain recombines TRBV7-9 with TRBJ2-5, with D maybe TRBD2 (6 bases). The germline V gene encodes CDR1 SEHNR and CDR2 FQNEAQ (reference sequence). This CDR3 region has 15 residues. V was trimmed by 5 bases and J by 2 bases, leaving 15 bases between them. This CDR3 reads CASSPGLTAQETQYF. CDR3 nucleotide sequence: TGTGCCAGCAGCCCGGGACTTACAGCTCAAGAGACCCAGTACTTC. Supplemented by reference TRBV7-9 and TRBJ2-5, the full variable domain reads DTGVSQNPRHKITKRGQNVTFRCDPISEHNRLYWYRQTLGQGPEFLTYFQNEAQLEKSRLLSDRFSAERPKGSFSTLEIQRTEQGDSAMYLCASSPGLTAQETQYFGPGTRLLVL.

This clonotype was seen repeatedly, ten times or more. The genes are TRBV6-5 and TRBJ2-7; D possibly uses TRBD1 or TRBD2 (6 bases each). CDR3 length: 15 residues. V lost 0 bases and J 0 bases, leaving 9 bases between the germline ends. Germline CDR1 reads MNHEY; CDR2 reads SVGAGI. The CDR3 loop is CASSYSGGSSYEQYF. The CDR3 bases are TGTGCCAGCAGTTACTCGGGGGGCAGCTCCTACGAGCAGTACTTC.

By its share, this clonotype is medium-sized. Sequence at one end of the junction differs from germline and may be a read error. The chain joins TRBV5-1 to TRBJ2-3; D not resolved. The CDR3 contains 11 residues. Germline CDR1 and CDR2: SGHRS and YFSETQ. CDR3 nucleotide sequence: TGTGCCAGCAGTTTCGGGGATACGCAGTATTTT. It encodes CASSFGDTQYF.

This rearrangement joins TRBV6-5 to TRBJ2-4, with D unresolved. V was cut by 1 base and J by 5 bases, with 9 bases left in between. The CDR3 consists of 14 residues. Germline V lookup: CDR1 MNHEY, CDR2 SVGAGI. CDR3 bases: TGTGCCAGCAGTTACTTTTTGGGTGAAAACATTCAGTACTTC. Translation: CASSYFLGENIQYF.

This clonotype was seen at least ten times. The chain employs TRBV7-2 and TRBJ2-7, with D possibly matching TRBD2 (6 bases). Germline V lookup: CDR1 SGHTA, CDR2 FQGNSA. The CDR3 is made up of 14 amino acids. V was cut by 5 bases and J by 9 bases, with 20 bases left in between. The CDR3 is CASSPISGRGMQYF. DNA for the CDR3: TGTGCCAGCAGCCCGATTAGTGGGCGGGGAATGCAGTACTTC.

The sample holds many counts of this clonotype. The CDR3 nucleotides read TGTGCCAGCTCACCACCTAGGACTAGCGGATCCTACGAGCAGTACTTC. Amino acid sequence: CASSPPRTSGSYEQYF. The chain employs TRBV18 and TRBJ2-7, with TRBD2 matching 10 bases. The CDR3 sequence is 16 residues long. CDR1 and CDR2 from the germline V gene are KGHSH and LQKENI. The ends lost 0 bases at V and 1 base at J; junction bases unmatched: 3.

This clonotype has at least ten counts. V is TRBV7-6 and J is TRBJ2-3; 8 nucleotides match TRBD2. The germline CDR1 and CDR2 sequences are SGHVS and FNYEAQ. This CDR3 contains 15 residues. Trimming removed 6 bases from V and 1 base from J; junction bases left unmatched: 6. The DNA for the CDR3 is TGTGCCAGCAGTTCCGGGACTAGTGGCACAGATACGCAGTATTTT. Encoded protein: CASSSGTSGTDTQYF.

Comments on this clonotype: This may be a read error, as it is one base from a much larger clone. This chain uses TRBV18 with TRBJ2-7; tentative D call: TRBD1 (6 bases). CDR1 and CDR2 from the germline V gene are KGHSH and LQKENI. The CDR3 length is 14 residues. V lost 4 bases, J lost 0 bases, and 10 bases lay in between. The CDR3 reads CASSRLQGSYEQYF. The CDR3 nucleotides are TGTGCCAGCTCACGACTACAGGGCTCCTACGAGCAGTACTTC. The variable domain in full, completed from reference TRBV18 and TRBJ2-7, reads NAGVMQNPRHLVRRRGQEARLRCSPMKGHSHVYWYRQLPEEGLKFMVYLQKENIIDESGMPKERFSAEFPKEGPSILRIQQVVRGDSAAYFCASSRLQGSYEQYFGPGTRLTVT.

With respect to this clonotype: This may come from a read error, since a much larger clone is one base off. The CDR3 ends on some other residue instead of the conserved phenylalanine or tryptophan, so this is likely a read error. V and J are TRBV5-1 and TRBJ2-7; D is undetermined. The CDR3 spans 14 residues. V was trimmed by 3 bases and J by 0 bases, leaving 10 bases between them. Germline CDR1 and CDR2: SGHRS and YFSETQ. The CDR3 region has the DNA TGCGCCAGCAGCTCAACCGGTACCTCCTACGAGCAGTACTCC. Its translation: CASSSTGTSYEQYS.

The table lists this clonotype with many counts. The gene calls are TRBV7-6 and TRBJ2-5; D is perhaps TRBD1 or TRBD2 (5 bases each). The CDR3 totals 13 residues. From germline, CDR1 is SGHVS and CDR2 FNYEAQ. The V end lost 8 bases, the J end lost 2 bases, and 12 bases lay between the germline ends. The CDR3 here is CASGTGAQETQYF. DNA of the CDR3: TGTGCCAGCGGGACCGGGGCGCAAGAGACCCAGTACTTC.

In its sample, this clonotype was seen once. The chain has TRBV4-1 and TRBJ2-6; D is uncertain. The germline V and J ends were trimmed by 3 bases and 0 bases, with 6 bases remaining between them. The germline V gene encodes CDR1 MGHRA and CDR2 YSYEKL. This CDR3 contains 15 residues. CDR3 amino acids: CASSQGTSGANVLTF. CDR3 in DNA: TGCGCCAGCAGCCAGGGAACCTCTGGGGCCAACGTCCTGACTTTC.

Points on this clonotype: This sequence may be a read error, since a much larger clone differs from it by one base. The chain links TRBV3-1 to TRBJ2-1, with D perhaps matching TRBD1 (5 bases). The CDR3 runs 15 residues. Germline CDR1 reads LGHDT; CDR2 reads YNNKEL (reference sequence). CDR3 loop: CASSQVQGFNNEKFF. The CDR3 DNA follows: TGTGCCAGCAGCCAAGTTCAGGGATTCAACAATGAGAAGTTCTTC.

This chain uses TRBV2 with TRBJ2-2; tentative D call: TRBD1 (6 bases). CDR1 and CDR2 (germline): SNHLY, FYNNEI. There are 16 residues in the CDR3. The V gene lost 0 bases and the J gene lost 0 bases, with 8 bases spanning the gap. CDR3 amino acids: CASSEAGTPNTGELFF. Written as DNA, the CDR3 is TGTGCCAGCAGTGAAGCCGGGACACCGAACACCGGGGAGCTGTTTTTT. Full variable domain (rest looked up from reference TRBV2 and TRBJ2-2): EPEVTQTPSHQVTQMGQEVILRCVPISNHLYFYWYRQILGQKVEFLVSFYNNEISEKSEIFDDQFSVERPDGSNFTLKIRSTKLEDSAMYFCASSEAGTPNTGELFFGEGSRLTVL.

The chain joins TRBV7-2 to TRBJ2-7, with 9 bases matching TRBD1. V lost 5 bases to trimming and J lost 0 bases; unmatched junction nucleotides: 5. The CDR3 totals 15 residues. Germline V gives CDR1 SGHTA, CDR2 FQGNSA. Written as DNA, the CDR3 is TGTGCCAGCAGCACCGGGACAGGGAGCTCCTACGAGCAGTACTTC. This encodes CASSTGTGSSYEQYF.

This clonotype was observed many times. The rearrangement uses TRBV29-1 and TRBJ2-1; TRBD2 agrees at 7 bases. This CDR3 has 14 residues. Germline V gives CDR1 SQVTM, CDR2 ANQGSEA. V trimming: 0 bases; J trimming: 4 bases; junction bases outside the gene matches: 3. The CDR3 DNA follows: TGCAGCGTTGAAGATGGGGGACTATACAATGAGCAGTTCTTC. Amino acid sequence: CSVEDGGLYNEQFF.

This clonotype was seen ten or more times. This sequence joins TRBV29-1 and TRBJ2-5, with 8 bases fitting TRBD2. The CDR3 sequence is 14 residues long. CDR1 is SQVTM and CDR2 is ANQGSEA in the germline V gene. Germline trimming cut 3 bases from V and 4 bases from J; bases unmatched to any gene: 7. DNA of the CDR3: TGCAGCGTTGATTCGGGGGGGAGCGGAGAGACCCAGTACTTC. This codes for CSVDSGGSGETQYF.